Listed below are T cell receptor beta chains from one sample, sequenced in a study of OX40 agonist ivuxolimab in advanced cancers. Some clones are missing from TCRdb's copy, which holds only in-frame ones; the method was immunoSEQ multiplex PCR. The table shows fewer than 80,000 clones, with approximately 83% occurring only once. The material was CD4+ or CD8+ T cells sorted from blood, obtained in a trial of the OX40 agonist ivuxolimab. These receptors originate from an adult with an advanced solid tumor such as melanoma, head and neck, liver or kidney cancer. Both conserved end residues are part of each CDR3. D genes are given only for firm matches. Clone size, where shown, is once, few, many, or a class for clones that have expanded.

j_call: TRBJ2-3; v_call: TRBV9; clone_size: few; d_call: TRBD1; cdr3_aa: CASSVDGTASTDTQYF; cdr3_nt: TGTGCCAGCAGCGTAGATGGGACAGCAAGCACAGATACGCAGTATTTT
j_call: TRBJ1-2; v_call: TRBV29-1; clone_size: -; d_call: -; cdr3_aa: CSVTRVTYGYTF; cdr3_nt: TGCAGCGTTACCAGGGTTACATATGGCTACACCTTC
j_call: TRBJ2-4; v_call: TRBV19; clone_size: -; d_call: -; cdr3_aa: CASSIPGAPIQYF; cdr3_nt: TGTGCCAGTAGTATACCAGGGGCTCCCATTCAGTACTTC
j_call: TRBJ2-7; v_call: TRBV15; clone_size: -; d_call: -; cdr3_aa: CATSRGRGPGSSYEQYF; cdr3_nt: TGTGCCACCAGCAGAGGACGTGGCCCAGGGTCGTCCTACGAGCAGTACTTC
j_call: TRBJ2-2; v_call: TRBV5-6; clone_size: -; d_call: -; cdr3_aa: CASSPIRTSAGELFF; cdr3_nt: TGTGCCAGCAGCCCCATCCGAACTAGTGCTGGGGAGCTGTTTTTT
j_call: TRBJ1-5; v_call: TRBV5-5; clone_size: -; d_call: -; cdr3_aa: CASSWREQGVGQPQHF; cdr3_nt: TGTGCCAGCAGCTGGCGGGAACAGGGTGTCGGTCAGCCCCAGCATTTT
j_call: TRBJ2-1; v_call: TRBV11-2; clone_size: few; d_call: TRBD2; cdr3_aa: CASRVVTSGGGEQFF; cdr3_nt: TGTGCCAGCAGAGTGGTGACTAGCGGGGGAGGGGAGCAGTTCTTC
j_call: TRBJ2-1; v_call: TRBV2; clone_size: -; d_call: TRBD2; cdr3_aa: CASSGLAGGYEQFF; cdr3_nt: TGTGCCAGCAGTGGACTAGCGGGAGGGTATGAGCAGTTCTTC
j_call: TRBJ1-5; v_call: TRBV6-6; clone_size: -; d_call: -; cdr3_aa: CASSIRDTNQPQHF; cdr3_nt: TGTGCCAGCAGTATCCGGGACACCAATCAGCCCCAGCATTTT
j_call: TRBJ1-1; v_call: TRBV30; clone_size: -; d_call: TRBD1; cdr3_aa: CAWDPGTGLWRNTEAFF; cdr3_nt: TGTGCCTGGGATCCCGGGACAGGGTTGTGGCGTAACACTGAAGCTTTCTTT
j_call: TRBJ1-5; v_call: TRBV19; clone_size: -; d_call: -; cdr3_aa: CASSIPNQPQHF; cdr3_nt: TGTGCCAGTAGTATCCCTAATCAGCCCCAGCATTTT
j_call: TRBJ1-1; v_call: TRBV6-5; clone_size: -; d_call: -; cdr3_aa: CASRTNRVPEAFF; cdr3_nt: TGTGCCAGCAGAACTAACAGGGTGCCTGAAGCTTTCTTT
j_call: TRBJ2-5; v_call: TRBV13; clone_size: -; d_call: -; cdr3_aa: CASSRGTTQETQYF; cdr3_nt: TGTGCCAGCAGCCGTGGGACAACCCAAGAGACCCAGTACTTC
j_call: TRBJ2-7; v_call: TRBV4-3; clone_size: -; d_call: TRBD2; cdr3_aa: CASSQGSGLASYEQYF; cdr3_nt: TGCGCCAGCAGCCAAGGGAGCGGACTAGCGAGCTACGAGCAGTACTTC
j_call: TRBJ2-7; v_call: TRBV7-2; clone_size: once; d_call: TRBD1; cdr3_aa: CASTAGGQGYYEQYF; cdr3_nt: TGTGCCAGCACCGCAGGGGGACAGGGATACTACGAGCAGTACTTC
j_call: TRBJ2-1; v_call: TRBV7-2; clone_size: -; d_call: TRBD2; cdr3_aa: CASSLTSGSSEQFF; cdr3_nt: TGTGCCAGCAGCTTGACTAGCGGGAGTAGTGAGCAGTTCTTC
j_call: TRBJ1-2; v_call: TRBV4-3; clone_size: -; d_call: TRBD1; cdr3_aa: CASSKARQGYGYTF; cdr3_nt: TGCGCCAGCAGCAAAGCCCGACAGGGCTATGGCTACACCTTC
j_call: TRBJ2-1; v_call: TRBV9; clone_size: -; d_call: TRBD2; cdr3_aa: CASSVSGGAVEQFF; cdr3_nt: TGTGCCAGCAGCGTATCCGGGGGGGCCGTGGAGCAGTTCTTC